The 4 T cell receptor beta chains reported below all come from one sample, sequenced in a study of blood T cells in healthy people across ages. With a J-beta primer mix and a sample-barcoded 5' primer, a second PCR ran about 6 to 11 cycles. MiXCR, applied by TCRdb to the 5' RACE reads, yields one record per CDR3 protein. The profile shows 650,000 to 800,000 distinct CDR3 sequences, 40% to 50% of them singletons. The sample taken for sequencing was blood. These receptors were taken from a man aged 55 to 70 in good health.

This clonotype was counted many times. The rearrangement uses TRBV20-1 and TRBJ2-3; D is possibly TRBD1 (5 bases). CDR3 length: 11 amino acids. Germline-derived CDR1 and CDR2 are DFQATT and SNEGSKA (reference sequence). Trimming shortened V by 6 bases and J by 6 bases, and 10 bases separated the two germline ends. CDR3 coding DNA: TGCAGTGCCCCAGGGTTGGATACGCAGTATTTT. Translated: CSAPGLDTQYF.

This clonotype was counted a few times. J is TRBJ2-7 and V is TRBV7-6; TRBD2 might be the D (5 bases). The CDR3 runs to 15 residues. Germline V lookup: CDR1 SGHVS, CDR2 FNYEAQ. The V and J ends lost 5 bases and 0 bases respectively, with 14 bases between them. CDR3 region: CASSPQDLPSYEQYF. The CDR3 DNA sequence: TGTGCCAGCAGCCCGCAGGACTTACCCTCCTACGAGCAGTACTTC.

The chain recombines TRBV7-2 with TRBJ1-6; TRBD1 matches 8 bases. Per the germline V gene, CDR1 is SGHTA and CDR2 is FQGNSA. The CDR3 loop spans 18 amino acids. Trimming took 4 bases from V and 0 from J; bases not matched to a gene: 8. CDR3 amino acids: CASSSKRTGSSYNSPLHF. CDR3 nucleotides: TGTGCCAGCAGCTCAAAAAGGACAGGGAGCTCCTATAATTCACCCCTCCACTTT.

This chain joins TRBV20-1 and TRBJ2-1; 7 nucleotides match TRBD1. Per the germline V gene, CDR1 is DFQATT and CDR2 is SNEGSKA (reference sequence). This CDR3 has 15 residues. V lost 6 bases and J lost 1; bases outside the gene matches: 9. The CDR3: CSAARGPYSYNEQFF. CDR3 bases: TGCAGTGCCGCGAGGGGGCCGTATTCCTACAATGAGCAGTTCTTC.